This T cell receptor (beta chain) is from a study of cytomegalovirus exposure and HLA in healthy donors. General study results and limits: Overall, approximately 150 TCR beta chains were annotated as cytomegalovirus-associated.

As to this clone: Its specificity is unknown.

The primer mix had 60 Vbeta and 13 Jbeta primers. Data came from immunoSEQ multiplex PCR; TCRdb stores just in-frame clones and leaves some out. The sample carries about 230,000 clones, roughly 78% recorded once. Germline trimming cut 2 bases from V and 3 bases from J; bases unmatched to any gene: 3. Germline assignment: CDR1 SQVTM and CDR2 ANQGSEA. CDR3 length: 15 residues. The sequenced sample was PBMCs. The chain uses TRBV29-1 and TRBJ2-1; 11 nucleotides match TRBD2. The source of this sequence is a boy between 10 and 17 years old in good health and CMV-seronegative. The CDR3 sequence: CSVERLAGGYNEQFF. The CDR3 bases are TGCAGCGTTGAACGGCTAGCGGGGGGCTACAATGAGCAGTTCTTC.